Below, 9 T cell receptor beta chains from the same sample are listed, as sequenced in a study of Graves' ophthalmopathy and Graves' hyperthyroidism. Amplification targeted the TCR beta CDR3 regions, with RNA transcripts as the source material. An opening RT-PCR round employed HTBI primers and preceded a second-round multiplex PCR. A single record per CDR3 protein comes from TCRdb applying MiXCR to the multiplex PCR reads. Of 200,000 to 250,000 distinct CDR3 sequences listed, about 22% were seen once; the top ten hold 35% to 55%. Sequenced sample: peripheral blood. The receptors were gathered from a woman aged 45-65 years with Graves' ophthalmopathy.

The V and J genes are TRBV15 and TRBJ1-2; 8 bases line up with TRBD1. Germline CDR1 LNHNV, CDR2 YYDKDF (reference sequence). The CDR3 contains 16 residues. The V and J ends lost 0 bases and 5 bases, in that order; junction bases with no gene match: 8. The CDR3 loop reads CATSRDLADRAYGYTF. As DNA, the CDR3 is TGTGCCACCAGCAGAGATCTGGCGGACAGGGCATATGGCTACACCTTC.

This clonotype has a count of ten or more. V gene TRBV7-8 combines with J gene TRBJ2-7, with D perhaps matching TRBD2 (6 bases). V was clipped by 7 bases and J by 2 bases, with 9 bases between them. CDR3 length equals 12 residues. Germline CDR1 SGHVS, CDR2 FQNEAQ. The CDR3 region is CASTGGPYEQYF. The CDR3, as DNA: TGTGCCAGCACCGGAGGGCCCTACGAGCAGTACTTC.

This clonotype has a count of ten or more. V usage is TRBV24-1 and J usage is TRBJ2-2, with D unclear. Trimming took off 2 bases at V and 1 base at J, with 10 bases between the two ends. This CDR3 region has 16 residues. In germline, CDR1 is KGHDR, CDR2 SFDVKD. CDR3 nucleotides: TGTGCCACCAGTGATTCCACGACTGGGAACACCGGGGAGCTGTTTTTT. Amino acid sequence: CATSDSTTGNTGELFF.

This clonotype was detected many times. The rearrangement links TRBV5-1 to TRBJ1-3; D is undetermined. Germline lookup yields CDR1 SGHRS and CDR2 YFSETQ. V was cut by 0 bases and J by 0 bases, with 7 bases left in between. This CDR3 is built from 15 residues. DNA for the CDR3: TGCGCCAGCAGCTTGGGTGCGGGCTCTGGAAACACCATATATTTT. This sequence encodes CASSLGAGSGNTIYF.

The count of this clonotype is one. The rearrangement joins TRBV4-1 to TRBJ2-2, with D possibly TRBD2 on 5 matching bases. CDR3 length: 15 amino acids. Germline-derived CDR1 and CDR2 are MGHRA and YSYEKL. Trimming took 1 base from V and 7 from J, leaving 13 bases between them. In DNA form, the CDR3 reads TGCGCCAGCAGCCAAGTTCGCGGGCTGGGCGGGGAGCTGTTTTTT. Residues: CASSQVRGLGGELFF.

The chain is built from TRBV14 and TRBJ1-2; D ambiguous. V was cut by 0 bases and J by 6 bases, with 20 bases left in between. There are 17 residues in the CDR3. Germline V CDR1 and CDR2: SGHDN, FVKESK. The CDR3 DNA follows: TGTGCCAGCAGCCAAGAACTCTACGGTCTCCAAGGCGATGGCTACACCTTC. It is translated as CASSQELYGLQGDGYTF.

This clonotype has a count of ten or more. The CDR3 sequence is CASSFWEDREAFF. DNA for the CDR3: TGTGCCAGCAGCTTTTGGGAGGACAGAGAAGCTTTCTTT. This chain links TRBV7-9 with TRBJ1-1; D possibly corresponds to TRBD1 (6 bases). The CDR3 has 13 amino acids. CDR1 SEHNR and CDR2 FQNEAQ come from the germline V gene (reference sequence). V dropped 3 bases and J dropped 8 bases, with 13 bases sitting between them.

This clonotype appeared many times. The chain links TRBV19 to TRBJ2-4, with TRBD1 matching 10 bases. The junction had 10 bases not matched to a gene; V was cut back by 8 bases and J by 6 bases. Germline V gene lookup returns CDR1 LNHDA and CDR2 SQIVND (reference sequence). This CDR3 contains 15 residues. The CDR3 is CASSGQGYGGNIQYF. Here the CDR3 DNA reads TGTGCCAGTTCGGGACAGGGGTATGGAGGAAACATTCAGTACTTC.

This clonotype has at least ten counts. The V and J genes are TRBV12-5 and TRBJ2-2; 7 nucleotides align to TRBD2. The CDR3 spans 18 residues. J gave up 7 bases and V 2 bases, and 16 bases lay outside the gene matches. Germline V gene lookup returns CDR1 LGHNT and CDR2 FRNRAP. The CDR3 spells CASGLTTHRDYRDGELFF. Written as DNA, the CDR3 is TGTGCTAGTGGTTTGACCACCCACCGGGACTATCGTGACGGGGAGCTGTTTTTT.